This T cell receptor (beta chain) was sequenced for a study of blood T cell repertoires in COVID-19. Whole-study context: The analysed material was cDNA or gDNA that came from T cells, B-cell-depleted T cells, or PBMCs.

Germline loops: CDR1 SGHVS, CDR2 FNYEAQ. The CDR3 is 15 amino acids. J was trimmed by 0 bases and V by 5 bases; bases with no gene match: 2. Under the authors' procedure: The assay estimated nucleated cells by amplifying reference gene primers. Some clones are missing from TCRdb's copy, which holds only in-frame ones; the method was immunoSEQ multiplex PCR. V and J calls and clone size follow that table, whereas D and trimming were derived from the DNA. The table has roughly 69,000 clones, about 90% seen once; the top ten hold 5.3%. This TCR was recovered from a man aged 45-65 years with acute or convalescent COVID-19. What was sequenced was peripheral blood. The genes are TRBV7-6 and TRBJ2-1, with 9 bases lining up with TRBD2. The CDR3 loop reads CASSPRGGSYNEQFF. The CDR3 DNA reads TGTGCCAGCAGCCCGCGGGGGGGCTCCTACAATGAGCAGTTCTTC.